A single sample gave rise to the 20 T cell receptor beta chains below, sequenced in a study of blood T cell repertoires in COVID-19. Only in-frame clones appear in the TCRdb table, and some are missing; sequencing was by immunoSEQ multiplex PCR. The sample has 180,000 or so clones; around 88% are singletons. Sample: PBMCs or T cells enriched from blood (not recorded which). Receptors were obtained from a man in his forties or fifties with acute COVID-19.

The chain is built from TRBV6-5 and TRBJ1-2; no clear D. Germline V lookup: CDR1 MNHEY, CDR2 SVGAGI. Deletions cut 0 bases from V and 4 bases from J, with 12 bases between. CDR3 length equals 15 residues. The DNA for the CDR3 is TGTGCCAGCAGTTACTCCTACAGAGCCTCCTATGGCTACACCTTC. Translation: CASSYSYRASYGYTF.

The chain recombines TRBV28 with TRBJ1-1; possible D gene TRBD1, 6 bases. This CDR3 has 13 residues. V shed 6 bases and J shed 1 base, with 9 bases lying between them. Germline V gene data show CDR1 as MDHEN and CDR2 as SYDVKM. The CDR3 spells CASRNRENTEAFF. The DNA for the CDR3 is TGTGCCAGCAGGAACAGGGAGAACACTGAAGCTTTCTTT. Full variable domain (rest looked up from reference TRBV28 and TRBJ1-1): DVKVTQSSRYLVKRTGEKVFLECVQDMDHENMFWYRQDPGLGLRLIYFSYDVKMKEKGDIPEGYSVSREKKERFSLILESASTNQTSMYLCASRNRENTEAFFGQGTRLTVV.

The V call is TRBV6-2 or TRBV6-3, the J call TRBJ2-3; 13 nucleotides agree with TRBD2. The germline V gene has CDR1 MNHEY and CDR2 SVGEGT. The V and J ends lost 5 bases and 10 bases, in that order; junction bases with no gene match: 9. This CDR3 has 15 residues. The CDR3: CASSRTSGSVGSQYF. The DNA for the CDR3 is TGTGCCAGCAGTCGGACTAGCGGGAGCGTTGGATCGCAGTATTTT.

The chain combines TRBV27 with TRBJ1-1; D is perhaps TRBD1 (5 bases). CDR3 size: 12 residues. Trimming took 6 bases from V and 11 from J, leaving 16 bases between them. Per germline, CDR1 MNHEY and CDR2 SMNVEV (reference sequence). The CDR3 loop reads CASSKIRGGAFF. CDR3 coding DNA: TGTGCCAGCAGCAAAATTAGGGGTGGTGCTTTCTTT.

The V gene is TRBV27, the J gene TRBJ1-2; D might be TRBD1 (5 bases). The CDR3 length is 14 residues. Trimming shortened V by 3 bases and J by 2 bases, and 10 bases separated the two germline ends. Germline V gene lookup returns CDR1 MNHEY and CDR2 SMNVEV (reference sequence). CDR3 DNA: TGTGCCAGCAGTTTTGGCAGGGTCAACTATGGCTACACCTTC. Translation gives CASSFGRVNYGYTF.

The gene calls are TRBV27 and TRBJ2-7; D is unresolved. The germline gives CDR1 MNHEY, CDR2 SMNVEV (reference sequence). This CDR3 region has 13 residues. The V gene lost 6 bases and the J gene lost 5 bases, with 14 bases spanning the gap. CDR3 bases: TGTGCCAGCAGCCCGGTCCTGCTGAACGAGCAGTACTTC. Translation gives CASSPVLLNEQYF.

This chain uses TRBV6-4 with TRBJ1-2, with 7 positions matching TRBD1. CDR1 and CDR2 from the germline V gene are MRHNA and SNTAGT. V lost 5 bases to trimming and J lost 8 bases; unmatched junction nucleotides: 14. The CDR3 loop spans 15 amino acids. CDR3 coding DNA: TGTGCCAGCAGTCCCGACAGGGACGTTGGCTACGGCTACACCTTC. Protein sequence: CASSPDRDVGYGYTF.

This clone was detected only a few times. This chain joins TRBV5-4 and TRBJ2-7; D may be TRBD1 (5 bases). CDR3 size: 16 residues. V was cut by 2 bases and J by 1 base, with 16 bases left in between. Germline V lookup: CDR1 SGHNT, CDR2 YYREEE (reference sequence). Written as DNA, the CDR3 is TGTGCCAGCAGCTTAGGGGCCCAAATTCTATCCTACGAGCAGTACTTC. Its translation is CASSLGAQILSYEQYF.

This clone was detected ten times or more. The V call is TRBV19, the J call TRBJ2-5; TRBD1 matches 7 bases. The germline V gene encodes CDR1 LNHDA and CDR2 SQIVND (reference sequence). V shed 4 bases, J shed 0 bases, and the junction held 5 bases outside the gene matches. The CDR3 consists of 15 residues. CDR3 sequence: CASSRRQGHQETQYF. The CDR3 nucleotides are TGTGCCAGTAGTAGAAGACAGGGACACCAAGAGACCCAGTACTTC.

J is TRBJ2-1 and V is TRBV2; the match to TRBD1 covers 8 bases. V trimming: 8 bases; J trimming: 2 bases; junction bases outside the gene matches: 8. CDR1 SNHLY and CDR2 FYNNEI come from the germline V gene. CDR3 length: 15 residues. CDR3 DNA sequence: TGTGCCAGCGTAACAGGGGGGAACACCTACAATGAGCAGTTCTTC. Protein product: CASVTGGNTYNEQFF.

This chain connects TRBV24-1 to TRBJ2-2; D uncertain. Germline V gene data show CDR1 as KGHDR and CDR2 as SFDVKD. The CDR3 length is 18 residues. V dropped 3 bases and J dropped 5 bases, with 21 bases sitting between them. The CDR3 loop reads CATSDPYPPTYQTGELFF. The CDR3 DNA sequence: TGTGCCACCAGTGATCCTTACCCTCCGACATATCAGACCGGGGAGCTGTTTTTT.

This chain links TRBV9 with TRBJ2-7, with TRBD1 matching 7 bases. Germline CDR1 reads SGDLS; CDR2 reads YYNGEE. The ends lost 3 bases at V and 3 bases at J; junction bases unmatched: 9. The CDR3 has 15 residues. CDR3 protein: CASSAGWDRFYEQYF. DNA for the CDR3: TGTGCCAGCAGCGCCGGATGGGACAGATTCTACGAGCAGTACTTC.

The V call is TRBV30, the J call TRBJ1-2; possibly TRBD1 for D (5 bases). CDR1 is GTSNPN, CDR2 SVGIG, per germline (reference sequence). Trimming stripped 3 bases from V and 3 bases from J, with 14 bases between. The CDR3 consists of 14 residues. CDR3 amino acids: CAWRDTGVYYGYTF. CDR3 nucleotide sequence: TGTGCCTGGAGAGATACGGGGGTTTACTATGGCTACACCTTC. Drawing the rest from reference TRBV30 and TRBJ1-2, the complete variable domain is SQTIHQWPATLVQPVGSPLSLECTVEGTSNPNLYWYRQAAGRGLQLLFYSVGIGQISSEVPQNLSASRPQDRQFILSSKKLLLSDSGFYLCAWRDTGVYYGYTFGSGTRLTVV.

CDR3 region: CASSQDKLRGEKLFF. CDR3 nucleotide sequence: TGCGCCAGCAGCCAAGATAAGCTCCGAGGGGAAAAACTGTTTTTT. The J gene is TRBJ1-4, the V gene TRBV4-3; D gene uncertain. Trimming removed 0 bases from V and 8 bases from J, with 13 bases in between. Per the germline V gene, CDR1 is LGHNA and CDR2 is YSLEER. The CDR3 is made up of 15 amino acids.

This chain connects TRBV18 to TRBJ2-7; a possible D gene is TRBD2 (5 bases). Deletions cut 2 bases from V and 8 bases from J, with 19 bases between. CDR3 size: 15 residues. CDR1 KGHSH and CDR2 LQKENI come from the germline V gene. The CDR3 protein is CASSPRELDARKQYF. The DNA of the CDR3 is TGTGCCAGCTCACCAAGGGAGCTGGACGCCCGGAAGCAGTACTTC. Full variable domain (outside the CDR3, taken from reference TRBV18 and TRBJ2-7): NAGVMQNPRHLVRRRGQEARLRCSPMKGHSHVYWYRQLPEEGLKFMVYLQKENIIDESGMPKERFSAEFPKEGPSILRIQQVVRGDSAAYFCASSPRELDARKQYFGPGTRLTVT.

The chain uses TRBV25-1 and TRBJ2-1; 7 bases are a match to TRBD1. Losses at the gene ends were 6 bases for V and 2 bases for J; bases not matched to a gene: 10. CDR1 and CDR2 (germline): MGHDK, SYGVNS. The CDR3 is 16 residues long. In DNA, the CDR3 is TGTGCCAGCAGGACAGATACAGGGGCAACCTACAATGAGCAGTTCTTC. Translating gives CASRTDTGATYNEQFF.

V gene TRBV6-4 combines with J gene TRBJ1-2; 10 bases agree with TRBD1. CDR3 size: 17 residues. Germline lookup yields CDR1 MRHNA and CDR2 SNTAGT. Trimming cost V 4 bases and J 7 bases; bases outside gene matches: 15. CDR3 coding DNA: TGTGCCAGCAGTGGACCCCATTTGACAGGGGGCGATGGTGGCTACACCTTC. Translated, it gives CASSGPHLTGGDGGYTF.

The J gene is TRBJ1-2, the V gene TRBV2; D ambiguous. The V gene lost 4 bases and the J gene lost 7 bases, with 4 bases spanning the gap. The V gene's germline CDR1 is SNHLY and CDR2 FYNNEI. The CDR3 loop spans 10 amino acids. The CDR3 here is CASSVSGYTF. CDR3 nucleotides: TGTGCCAGCAGTGTGAGTGGCTACACCTTC.

The chain combines TRBV9 with TRBJ2-2, with D possibly TRBD2 on 6 matching bases. Trimming took 3 bases from V and 1 from J, leaving 10 bases between them. The germline CDR1 and CDR2 sequences are SGDLS and YYNGEE. The CDR3 covers 15 residues. The CDR3 nucleotides read TGTGCCAGCAGCGACAGCGGGCAGAACACCGGGGAGCTGTTTTTT. Its protein product is CASSDSGQNTGELFF.

This sequence joins TRBV7-9 and TRBJ2-1, with D perhaps TRBD1 (6 bases). Trimming removed 2 bases from V and 8 bases from J, with 10 bases in between. The CDR3 runs 13 residues. Germline values: CDR1 SEHNR, CDR2 FQNEAQ (reference sequence). CDR3 nucleotide sequence: TGTGCCAGCAGCTTAACAGGGCCCCATGAGCAGTTCTTC. Translating it yields CASSLTGPHEQFF.